This passage covers 20 T cell receptor beta chains from one sample sequenced in a study of blood T cell repertoires in COVID-19. The table came from immunoSEQ multiplex PCR; TCRdb's copy has only in-frame clones and leaves some out. The sample has 50,000 to 65,000 clones; about 85% are singletons. The sequenced material came from peripheral blood. These TCRs come from a man in his forties with active COVID-19.

Only a few counts were recorded for this clone. This chain joins TRBV6-1 and TRBJ1-1, with D unresolved. Germline CDR1 and CDR2: MNHNS and SASEGT. The CDR3 length is 12 residues. V lost 3 bases, J lost 10 bases, and 12 bases lay in between. CDR3 sequence: CASSDEDSLAFF. CDR3 nucleotides: TGTGCCAGCAGTGATGAGGACTCGCTAGCTTTCTTT.

The chain uses TRBV27 and TRBJ2-1; 12 bases match TRBD2. Looked up from germline, CDR1 is MNHEY and CDR2 is SMNVEV (reference sequence). The V segment lost 5 bases and the J segment 4 bases; nucleotides outside the gene matches: 9. The CDR3 consists of 17 residues. Written as DNA, the CDR3 is TGTGCCAGCAGTGCCACCCGAGGACTAGCGGGGTACAATGAGCAGTTCTTC. It is translated as CASSATRGLAGYNEQFF.

CDR3 nucleotides: TGTGCCACCAGGACAGGGGGCCATGGCTACACCTTC. This gives the protein CATRTGGHGYTF. This sequence joins TRBV6-5 and TRBJ1-2; 11 positions agree with TRBD1. Germline CDR1 is MNHEY and CDR2 is SVGAGI. Germline trimming cut 10 bases from V and 6 bases from J; bases unmatched to any gene: 4. The CDR3 is 12 residues long.

The chain employs TRBV11-2 and TRBJ1-6; 7 positions agree with TRBD1. After removal of 2 bases from V and 10 bases from J, the junction contained 8 bases not matched to a gene. The V gene's germline CDR1 is SGHAT and CDR2 FQNNGV. The CDR3 has 15 residues. Here the CDR3 DNA reads TGTGCCAGCAGCTTACGAACAGGGGTTGAGTCACCCCTCCACTTT. Translated: CASSLRTGVESPLHF.

The chain is built from TRBV5-1 and TRBJ2-2, with D possibly being TRBD1 (5 bases). V lost 1 base to trimming and J lost 1 base, with 11 bases between them. CDR1 is SGHRS, CDR2 YFSETQ, per germline. This CDR3 contains 16 residues. CDR3 loop: CASSLTAGRNTGELFF. The CDR3 DNA follows: TGCGCCAGCAGCTTGACGGCAGGGCGGAACACCGGGGAGCTGTTTTTT.

The chain carries TRBV5-1 and TRBJ2-3; no clear D gene. CDR1 is SGHRS and CDR2 is YFSETQ in the germline V gene. CDR3 length: 13 amino acids. V shed 1 base and J shed 4 bases, with 7 bases lying between them. CDR3 protein: CASSLTRADTQYF. CDR3 nucleotide sequence: TGCGCCAGCAGCTTGACTCGCGCAGATACGCAGTATTTT.

J is TRBJ2-7 and V is TRBV19; perhaps TRBD1 as D (5 bases). The germline V gene has CDR1 LNHDA and CDR2 SQIVND (reference sequence). This CDR3 has 16 residues. The ends were cut back, 1 base at V and 2 bases at J, with 15 bases in the middle. The DNA for the CDR3 is TGTGCCAGTAGTATAGGCCCCGGTCTAGGGGCCTACGAGCAGTACTTC. Protein product: CASSIGPGLGAYEQYF.

The gene calls are TRBV5-4 and TRBJ1-6; a possible D gene is TRBD1 (6 bases). The CDR3 is 14 amino acids. CDR1 is SGHNT and CDR2 is YYREEE in the germline V gene (reference sequence). Trimming removed 0 bases from V and 8 bases from J, with 9 bases in between. The CDR3 nucleotides are TGTGCCAGCAGCTTGGGAGACAGGCATTCACCCCTCCACTTT. Residues: CASSLGDRHSPLHF.

The CDR3 protein is CAWTFSSEIYEQYF. CDR3 DNA sequence: TGTGCCTGGACGTTTTCCAGCGAAATCTACGAGCAGTACTTC. The chain carries TRBV30 and TRBJ2-7, with no clear D. The germline gives CDR1 GTSNPN, CDR2 SVGIG (reference sequence). V lost 4 bases to trimming and J lost 3 bases, with 16 bases between them. The CDR3 sequence is 14 residues long.

This clone was seen just once. The J gene is TRBJ1-2, the V gene TRBV28; possible D gene TRBD1, 5 bases. Germline assignment: CDR1 MDHEN and CDR2 SYDVKM. There are 11 residues in the CDR3. V lost 6 bases, J lost 7 bases, and 9 bases lay in between. CDR3 in DNA: TGTGCCAGCAGCGCCCAGGGTGGCTACACCTTC. It yields the protein CASSAQGGYTF.

The rearrangement links TRBV23-1 to TRBJ1-1; weak D call: TRBD1 (5 bases). TRBV23-1 is marked as an open reading frame, function uncertain. The CDR3 is 18 residues long. V lost 0 bases, J lost 3 bases, and 20 bases lay in between. The CDR3 reads CASSQSKMPGRPHTEAFF. The CDR3 bases are TGCGCCAGCAGTCAATCTAAAATGCCAGGGAGGCCCCACACTGAAGCTTTCTTT.

The chain links TRBV7-9 to TRBJ2-7; 7 positions match TRBD1. From germline, CDR1 is SEHNR and CDR2 FQNEAQ (reference sequence). The CDR3 is 15 residues long. J gave up 0 bases and V 4 bases, and 6 bases lay outside the gene matches. In nucleotides, the CDR3 is TGTGCCAGCAGCTCGGGGACAGCCTTCTCCTACGAGCAGTACTTC. It codes for CASSSGTAFSYEQYF.

The rearrangement joins TRBV4-2 to TRBJ2-7; 11 positions agree with TRBD2. V gave up 4 bases and J gave up 6 bases; unmatched junction bases: 8. This CDR3 has 15 amino acids. Germline V gene sequence: CDR1 LGHNA, CDR2 YNFKEQ. The CDR3 coding sequence is TGTGCCAGCAGCCTAATCGGGACTAGCGGTTTCGAGCAGTACTTC. This encodes CASSLIGTSGFEQYF.

The V gene is TRBV18, the J gene TRBJ1-3, with 7 bases aligning to TRBD1. Germline loops: CDR1 KGHSH, CDR2 LQKENI. With V trimmed by 6 bases and J by 0 bases, 2 bases remained unmatched. The CDR3 runs to 14 residues. This CDR3 reads CASSGTVSGNTIYF. CDR3 DNA: TGTGCCAGCTCCGGGACAGTCTCTGGAAACACCATATATTTT.

The chain is built from TRBV5-1 and TRBJ2-3; 13 bases are a match to TRBD2. This CDR3 spans 15 amino acids. The germline CDR1 and CDR2 sequences are SGHRS and YFSETQ. V lost 5 bases and J lost 4; bases outside the gene matches: 4. The CDR3 DNA is TGCGCCAGCAGGCGGACTAGCGGGAGTTCAGATACGCAGTATTTT. As protein: CASRRTSGSSDTQYF.

This rearrangement joins TRBV25-1 to TRBJ1-4; no clear D gene. V lost 6 bases to trimming and J lost 7 bases, with 27 bases between them. CDR3 size: 18 residues. Germline CDR1 and CDR2: MGHDK and SYGVNS. CDR3 coding DNA: TGTGCCAGCAGCGAAAAACCGATCTTAGGGCGGCGGGGTGAAAAACTGTTTTTT. It yields the protein CASSEKPILGRRGEKLFF.

This chain joins TRBV7-8 and TRBJ2-1; 9 nucleotides line up with TRBD2. CDR3 length: 18 residues. V was pared by 4 bases and J by 4 bases, with 14 bases of the junction left unmatched. The germline V gene has CDR1 SGHVS and CDR2 FQNEAQ. CDR3 bases: TGTGCCAGCAGCTCCCGACTAGCGGAACTTTCCTTATACAATGAGCAGTTCTTC. Its protein is CASSSRLAELSLYNEQFF.

The sample holds one count of this clone. V gene TRBV5-1 combines with J gene TRBJ2-1, with TRBD2 matching 9 bases. The V gene end was trimmed by 3 bases and the J gene end by 8 bases; junction bases not matched to a gene: 12. There are 16 residues in the CDR3. Germline loops: CDR1 SGHRS, CDR2 YFSETQ. The CDR3 DNA reads as TGCGCCAGCAGCTGGCCAGGAGCGGGAGGTGGGGATGAGCAGTTCTTC. Its translation: CASSWPGAGGGDEQFF.

The DNA for the CDR3 is TGTGCCAGCAGCTTAGAGCTGGGAGTTCAAGAGACCCAGTACTTC. Translated, it gives CASSLELGVQETQYF. This chain uses TRBV7-9 with TRBJ2-5, with D maybe TRBD2 (5 bases). V was shortened by 1 base and J by 2 bases, with 11 bases between the two germline ends. Germline V CDR1 and CDR2: SEHNR, FQNEAQ (reference sequence). The CDR3 spans 15 residues.

The sample holds one count of this clone. J is TRBJ2-7 and V is TRBV9; 7 nucleotides agree with TRBD2. The germline V gene has CDR1 SGDLS and CDR2 YYNGEE. This CDR3 spans 13 amino acids. The junction had 1 base not matched to a gene; V was cut back by 0 bases and J by 4 bases. CDR3 amino acids: CASSVVSGYEQYF. DNA for the CDR3: TGTGCCAGCAGCGTAGTTAGCGGGTACGAGCAGTACTTC.